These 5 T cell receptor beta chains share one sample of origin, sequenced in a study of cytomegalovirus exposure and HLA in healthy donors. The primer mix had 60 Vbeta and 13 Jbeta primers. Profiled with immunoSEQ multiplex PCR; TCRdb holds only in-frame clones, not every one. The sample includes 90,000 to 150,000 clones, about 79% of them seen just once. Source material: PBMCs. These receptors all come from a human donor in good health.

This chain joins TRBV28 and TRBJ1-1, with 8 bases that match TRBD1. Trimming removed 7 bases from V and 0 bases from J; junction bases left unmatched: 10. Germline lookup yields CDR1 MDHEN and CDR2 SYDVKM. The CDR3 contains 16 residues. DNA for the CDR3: TGTGCCAGCACCCAGCCTTGGGACAGGCTGAACACTGAAGCTTTCTTT. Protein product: CASTQPWDRLNTEAFF.

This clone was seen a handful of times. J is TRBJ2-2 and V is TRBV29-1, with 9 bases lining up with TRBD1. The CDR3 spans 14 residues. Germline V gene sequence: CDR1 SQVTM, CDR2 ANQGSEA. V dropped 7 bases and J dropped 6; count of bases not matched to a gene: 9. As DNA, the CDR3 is TGCAGCGCCGCGGGACAGGGTCGGGCCGGGGAGCTGTTTTTT. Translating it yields CSAAGQGRAGELFF.

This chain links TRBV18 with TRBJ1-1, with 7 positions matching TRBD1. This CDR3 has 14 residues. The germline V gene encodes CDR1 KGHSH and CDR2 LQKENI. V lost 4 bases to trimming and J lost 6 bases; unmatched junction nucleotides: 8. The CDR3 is CASSLRTGRSEAFF. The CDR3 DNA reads TGTGCCAGCTCACTCCGGACAGGTCGTTCTGAAGCTTTCTTT.

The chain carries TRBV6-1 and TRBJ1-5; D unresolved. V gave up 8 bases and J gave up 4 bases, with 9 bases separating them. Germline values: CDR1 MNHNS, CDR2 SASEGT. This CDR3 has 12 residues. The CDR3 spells CASLSFNQPQHF. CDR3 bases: TGTGCCAGCCTAAGTTTTAATCAGCCCCAGCATTTT.

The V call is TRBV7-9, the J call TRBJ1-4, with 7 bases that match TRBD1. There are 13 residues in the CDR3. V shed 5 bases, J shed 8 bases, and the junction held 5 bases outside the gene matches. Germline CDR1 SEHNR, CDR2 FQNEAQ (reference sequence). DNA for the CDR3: TGTGCCAGCAGCAGCCGGGACAGAGAAAAACTGTTTTTT. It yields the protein CASSSRDREKLFF.